This entry concerns a single T cell receptor beta chain. What it binds is not known. Germline CDR1 reads MDHEN; CDR2 reads SYDVKM. The CDR3 extends over 15 amino acids. V lost 10 bases, J lost 9 bases, and 13 bases stayed unmatched. Data came from immunoSEQ multiplex PCR; TCRdb stores just in-frame clones and leaves some out. Of more than 140,000 clones in the sample, approximately 88% are singletons; the top ten hold approximately 2.1%. The sample belongs to a study of T cell responses to AZD1222 COVID-19 vaccine. Whole-study findings and limits: The reported proportion of spike-specific TCRs targeting unmutated variant regions was nearly half. With dominance at 160-218 and 743-854, vaccine-associated CD4 TCRs spanned spike.

This material consisted of peripheral blood, taken on day 0 of AZD1222 vaccination. This chain joins TRBV28 and TRBJ2-1; 12 bases are shared with TRBD2. The TCR comes from an adult in good health. CDR3 residues: CATLTSSGRVVEQFF. Written as DNA, the CDR3 is TGTGCCACCCTGACGTCTAGCGGGAGGGTGGTTGAGCAGTTCTTC.